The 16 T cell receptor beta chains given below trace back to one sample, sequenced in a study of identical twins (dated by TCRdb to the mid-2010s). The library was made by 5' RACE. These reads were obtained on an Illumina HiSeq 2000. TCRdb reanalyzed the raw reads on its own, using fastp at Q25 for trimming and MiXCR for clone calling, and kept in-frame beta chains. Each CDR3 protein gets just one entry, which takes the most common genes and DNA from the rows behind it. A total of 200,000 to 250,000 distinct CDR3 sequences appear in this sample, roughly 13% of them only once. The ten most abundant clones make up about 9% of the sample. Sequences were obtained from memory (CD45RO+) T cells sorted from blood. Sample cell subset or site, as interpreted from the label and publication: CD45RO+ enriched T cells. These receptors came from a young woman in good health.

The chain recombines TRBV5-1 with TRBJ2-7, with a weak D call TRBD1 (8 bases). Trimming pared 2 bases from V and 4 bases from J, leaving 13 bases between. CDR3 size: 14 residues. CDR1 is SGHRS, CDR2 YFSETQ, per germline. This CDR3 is CASSLTGGEYEQYF. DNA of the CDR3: TGCGCCAGCAGCTTAACAGGGGGGGAATACGAGCAGTACTTC.

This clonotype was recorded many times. CDR3 in DNA: TGCGCCAGCAGCTTGGGATTGGCGTCCATGAACACTGAAGCTTTCTTT. Protein sequence: CASSLGLASMNTEAFF. The chain uses TRBV5-1 and TRBJ1-1; no clear D gene. V was pared by 0 bases and J by 0 bases, with 12 bases between. The CDR3 is made up of 16 amino acids. In germline, CDR1 is SGHRS, CDR2 YFSETQ.

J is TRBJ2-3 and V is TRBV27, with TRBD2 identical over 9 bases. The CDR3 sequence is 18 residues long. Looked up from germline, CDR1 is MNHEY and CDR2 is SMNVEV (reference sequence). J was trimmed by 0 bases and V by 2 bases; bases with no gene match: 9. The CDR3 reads CASSLGPGTSRSTDTQYF. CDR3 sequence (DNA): TGTGCCAGCAGTTTAGGCCCTGGGACTAGCAGAAGCACAGATACGCAGTATTTT.

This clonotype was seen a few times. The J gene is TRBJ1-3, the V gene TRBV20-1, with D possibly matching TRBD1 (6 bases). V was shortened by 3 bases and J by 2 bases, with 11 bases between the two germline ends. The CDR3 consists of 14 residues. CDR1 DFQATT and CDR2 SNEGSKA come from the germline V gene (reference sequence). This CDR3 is CSASFRGPGNTIYF. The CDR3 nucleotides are TGCAGTGCTAGTTTCCGGGGGCCTGGAAACACCATATATTTT.

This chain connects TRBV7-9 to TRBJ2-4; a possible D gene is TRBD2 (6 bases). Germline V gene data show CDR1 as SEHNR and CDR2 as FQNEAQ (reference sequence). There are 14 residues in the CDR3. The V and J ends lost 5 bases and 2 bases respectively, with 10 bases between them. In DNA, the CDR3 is TGTGCCAGCAGCACGACTAGTACCAAAAACATTCAGTACTTC. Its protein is CASSTTSTKNIQYF.

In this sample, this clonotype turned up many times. CDR3 loop: CASSAGTSEYNEQFF. The CDR3 DNA reads as TGTGCCAGCAGTGCCGGGACTAGCGAATACAATGAGCAGTTCTTC. The chain employs TRBV2 and TRBJ2-1; 10 positions match TRBD2. The CDR3 has 15 residues. Losses at the gene ends were 4 bases for V and 4 bases for J; bases not matched to a gene: 4. The germline CDR1 and CDR2 sequences are SNHLY and FYNNEI. The full variable domain, in which reference TRBV2 and TRBJ2-1 provide the parts outside the CDR3, is EPEVTQTPSHQVTQMGQEVILRCVPISNHLYFYWYRQILGQKVEFLVSFYNNEISEKSEIFDDQFSVERPDGSNFTLKIRSTKLEDSAMYFCASSAGTSEYNEQFFGPGTRLTVL.

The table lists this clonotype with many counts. Here the CDR3 reads CAASTNRETQYF. CDR3 in DNA: TGTGCCGCCTCTACGAACCGGGAGACCCAGTACTTC. The chain employs TRBV2 and TRBJ2-5, with no clear D. From germline, CDR1 is SNHLY and CDR2 FYNNEI. The V end lost 11 bases, the J end lost 5 bases, and 15 bases lay between the germline ends. This CDR3 has 12 amino acids.

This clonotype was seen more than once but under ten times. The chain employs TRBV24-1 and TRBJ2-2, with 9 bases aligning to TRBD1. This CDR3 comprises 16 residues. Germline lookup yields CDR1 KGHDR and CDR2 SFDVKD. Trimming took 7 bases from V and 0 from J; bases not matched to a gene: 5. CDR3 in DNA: TGTGCCACCAGCGCTGGACAGGGGTCGAACACCGGGGAGCTGTTTTTT. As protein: CATSAGQGSNTGELFF.

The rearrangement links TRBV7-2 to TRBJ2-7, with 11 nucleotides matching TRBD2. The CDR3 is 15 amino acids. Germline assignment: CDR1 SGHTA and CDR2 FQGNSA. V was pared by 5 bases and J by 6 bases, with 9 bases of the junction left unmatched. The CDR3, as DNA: TGTGCCAGCAGCCGCACTAGCGGGGGCCCCTTCGAGCAGTACTTC. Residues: CASSRTSGGPFEQYF.

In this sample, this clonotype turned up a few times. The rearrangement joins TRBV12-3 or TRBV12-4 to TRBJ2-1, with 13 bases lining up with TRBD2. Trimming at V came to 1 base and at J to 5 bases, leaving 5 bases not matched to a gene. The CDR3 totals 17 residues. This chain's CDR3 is CASSLGLAGGLHNEQFF. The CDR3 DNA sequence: TGTGCCAGCAGTTTAGGACTAGCGGGGGGCTTACACAATGAGCAGTTCTTC.

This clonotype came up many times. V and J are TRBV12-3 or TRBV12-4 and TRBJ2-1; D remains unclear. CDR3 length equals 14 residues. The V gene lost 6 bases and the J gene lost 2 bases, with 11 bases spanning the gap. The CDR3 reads CASSPSAAYNEQFF. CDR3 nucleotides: TGTGCCAGCAGCCCATCGGCTGCCTACAATGAGCAGTTCTTC.

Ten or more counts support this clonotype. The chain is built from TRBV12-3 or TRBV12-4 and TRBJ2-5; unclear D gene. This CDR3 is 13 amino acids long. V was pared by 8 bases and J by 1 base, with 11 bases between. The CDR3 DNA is TGTGCCAGCCGCCCCAGCTTCCAAGAGACCCAGTACTTC. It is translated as CASRPSFQETQYF.

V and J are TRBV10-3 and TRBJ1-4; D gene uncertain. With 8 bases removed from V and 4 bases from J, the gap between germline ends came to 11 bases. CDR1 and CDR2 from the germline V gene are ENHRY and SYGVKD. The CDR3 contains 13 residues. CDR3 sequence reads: CAIRGTDNEKLFF. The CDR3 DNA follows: TGTGCCATCCGTGGCACTGATAATGAAAAACTGTTTTTT.

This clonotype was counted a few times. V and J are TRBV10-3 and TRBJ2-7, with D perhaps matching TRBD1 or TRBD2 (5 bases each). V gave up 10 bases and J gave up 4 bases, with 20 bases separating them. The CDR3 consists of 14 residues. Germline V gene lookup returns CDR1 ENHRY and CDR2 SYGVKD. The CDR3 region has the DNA TGTGCCACCAGGCCACCGGGGACGGGGTACGAGCAGTACTTC. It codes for CATRPPGTGYEQYF.

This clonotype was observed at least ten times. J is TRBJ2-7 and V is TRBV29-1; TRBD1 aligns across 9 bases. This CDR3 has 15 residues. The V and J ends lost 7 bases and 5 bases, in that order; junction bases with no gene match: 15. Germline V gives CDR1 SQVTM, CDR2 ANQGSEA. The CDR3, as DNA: TGCAGCGCAGGGGTTCCGGGACAGGGACGAAACGAGCAGTACTTC. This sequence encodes CSAGVPGQGRNEQYF.

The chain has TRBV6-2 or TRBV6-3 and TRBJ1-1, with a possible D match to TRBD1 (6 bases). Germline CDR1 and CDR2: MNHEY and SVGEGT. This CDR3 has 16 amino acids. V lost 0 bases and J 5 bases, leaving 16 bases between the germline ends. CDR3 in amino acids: CASSYSPYREETEAFF. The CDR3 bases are TGTGCCAGCAGTTACTCTCCCTACAGGGAGGAAACTGAAGCTTTCTTT.